The rows below give T cell receptor beta chains drawn from one sample of a study of blood T cell repertoires in COVID-19. Some clones are missing from TCRdb's copy, which holds only in-frame ones; the method was immunoSEQ multiplex PCR. The data hold roughly 200,000 clones, with 83% observed a single time. The sample was peripheral blood. The receptors were gathered from a human donor in a cohort sampled during active COVID-19. The CDR3 runs from the conserved cysteine through the conserved F or W. D genes are given only for firm matches. Clone size, where shown, is once, few, many, or a class for clones that have expanded.

j_call,d_call,clone_size,v_call,cdr3_nt,cdr3_aa
TRBJ2-7,NA,NA,TRBV19,TGTGCCAGTAGTAGACCAACAGTAGACTCCTACGAGCAGTACTTC,CASSRPTVDSYEQYF
TRBJ2-7,TRBD2,NA,TRBV7-8,TGTGCCAGCAGGACTAGCGGGATGGGAGAGCAGTACTTC,CASRTSGMGEQYF
TRBJ2-7,NA,NA,TRBV5-1,TGCGCCAGCAGCTGGGGCGGCACAGGTAACTACGAGCAGTACTTC,CASSWGGTGNYEQYF
TRBJ2-2,NA,NA,TRBV27,TGTGCCAGCAGCTCTACCTATCGGACCGGGGAGCTGTTTTTT,CASSSTYRTGELFF
TRBJ2-5,NA,NA,TRBV7-2,TGTGCCAGCAGCCCCCCAAGGCGGCAACAAGAGACCCAGTACTTC,CASSPPRRQQETQYF
TRBJ2-5,NA,NA,TRBV6-5,TGTGCCAGCAGTTACCAGCCGGTTCGGGGAGAGACCCAGTACTTC,CASSYQPVRGETQYF
TRBJ2-1,TRBD2,NA,TRBV10-3,TGTGCCATCAGTGGACGGGCGGCGGGAGGCCGGGGGGGGGAGCAGTTCTTC,CAISGRAAGGRGGEQFF
TRBJ2-7,TRBD1,NA,TRBV6-2/TRBV6-3,TGTGCCAGCAGTTACGGACAGGGAATTCTCCAGTACTTC,CASSYGQGILQYF
TRBJ1-4,TRBD1,NA,TRBV9,TGTGCCAGCAGTCGGGACAGGGATGAAAAACTGTTTTTT,CASSRDRDEKLFF
TRBJ1-1,NA,NA,TRBV12-3/TRBV12-4,TGTGCCAGCGGGGGGACCCGGAACACTGAAGCTTTCTTT,CASGGTRNTEAFF
TRBJ1-1,TRBD1,once,TRBV18,TGTGCCAGTTTCGGGACAGCCAACACTGAAGCTTTCTTT,CASFGTANTEAFF
TRBJ2-7,TRBD1,NA,TRBV2,TGTGCCAGCAGCCTGGACAGGCTCTACGAGCAGTACTTC,CASSLDRLYEQYF
TRBJ1-5,NA,NA,TRBV5-5,TGTGCCAGCAGCTTATTAGGGGGCAATCAGCCCCAGCATTTT,CASSLLGGNQPQHF
TRBJ2-2,TRBD2,NA,TRBV7-2,TGTGCCAGCAGCTTAGCACCAGGGACTAGCGGGACGAACACCGGGGAGCTGTTTTTT,CASSLAPGTSGTNTGELFF
TRBJ2-1,NA,once,TRBV19,TGTGCCAGTAGGGTCCGCGGGGACAATGAGCAGTTCTTC,CASRVRGDNEQFF
TRBJ2-7,NA,NA,TRBV4-3,TGCGCCAGCAGCCAAGAGGTCCGAGGTCGTGAAGAGCAGTACTTC,CASSQEVRGREEQYF
TRBJ1-3,TRBD1,few,TRBV19,TGTGCCAGTACTCCGACAGGGATGGTAAACACCATATATTTT,CASTPTGMVNTIYF
TRBJ1-3,TRBD1,NA,TRBV27,TGTGCCAGCAGTTTATCTTGGACAGGGTCTGGAAACACCATATATTTT,CASSLSWTGSGNTIYF
TRBJ2-7,TRBD1,NA,TRBV6-5,TGTGCCAGCAGTTACTCCAGGACAGGGGCCTACGAGCAGTACTTC,CASSYSRTGAYEQYF
TRBJ1-2,NA,NA,TRBV5-1,TGCGCCAGCAGCCTCGGGGACTATGGCTACACCTTC,CASSLGDYGYTF
TRBJ2-7,TRBD2,NA,TRBV5-6,TGTGCCAGCAGCTTGTCCCAGCGGGGGACCTACGAGCAGTACTTC,CASSLSQRGTYEQYF
TRBJ2-7,TRBD2,NA,TRBV6-6,TGTGCCAGCAATCTACTAGCGGAAAAGGACGAGCAGTACTTC,CASNLLAEKDEQYF
TRBJ1-2,NA,NA,TRBV24-1,TGTGCCACCAGTGATTCTGGACAGCCCTATGGCTACACCTTC,CATSDSGQPYGYTF
TRBJ1-5,TRBD1,few,TRBV7-2,TGTGCCAGCAGCACCGGGACAGCTGGGCTTCAGCCCCAGCATTTT,CASSTGTAGLQPQHF
TRBJ2-1,NA,NA,TRBV6-1,TGTGCCAGCAGTGAAGTTCCAGGGTACTACAATGAGCAGTTCTTC,CASSEVPGYYNEQFF
TRBJ2-2,NA,NA,TRBV6-2/TRBV6-3,TGTGCCAGCAGTTGGGGAGTCACCGGGGAGCTGTTTTTT,CASSWGVTGELFF
TRBJ2-7,NA,NA,TRBV12-3/TRBV12-4,TGTGCCAGCAGTTGGGGCGGGGTAGGGCAGTACTTC,CASSWGGVGQYF
TRBJ2-7,TRBD1,NA,TRBV5-6,TGTGCCAGCAGCTGGGGACAGGGCGCCGGGGAGCAGTACTTC,CASSWGQGAGEQYF
TRBJ1-6,TRBD1,NA,TRBV2,TGTGCCAGCAGTGTGGGACAGGGTCGATCACCCCTCCACTTT,CASSVGQGRSPLHF
TRBJ1-1,NA,NA,TRBV18,TGTGCCAGCTCACCTTCTCATGCGGGCGGTGAAGCTTTCTTT,CASSPSHAGGEAFF
TRBJ2-7,NA,NA,TRBV2,TGTGCCAGCAGTCTGGGAGAAAACTACGAGCAGTACTTC,CASSLGENYEQYF
TRBJ2-5,TRBD2,NA,TRBV7-9,TGTGCCAGCAGCTTAGCCGCTAGCGGGGGGGTCAAGACCCAGTACTTC,CASSLAASGGVKTQYF
TRBJ2-7,TRBD2,once,TRBV6-5,TGTGCCAGCAGTTCATTCGGGGGGGCCACCTACGAGCAGTACTTC,CASSSFGGATYEQYF
TRBJ1-2,TRBD1,NA,TRBV6-2/TRBV6-3,TGTGCCAGCAGTTACGGGGACAGTTTCCATGGCTACACCTTC,CASSYGDSFHGYTF
TRBJ2-5,TRBD1,NA,TRBV5-1,TGCGCCAGCAGCCCAGGACAGGGTTGGGAGACCCAGTACTTC,CASSPGQGWETQYF
TRBJ2-2,TRBD1,once,TRBV9,TGTGCCGGAGGGACAGGGAGCACCGGGGAGCTGTTTTTT,CAGGTGSTGELFF
TRBJ1-1,NA,NA,TRBV25-1,TGTGCCAGCAGTGAATCGTTGACAGGAGTTTTGATTGAAGCTTTCTTT,CASSESLTGVLIEAFF
TRBJ1-1,NA,few,TRBV5-4,TGTGCCAGCAGCTTGGACAGGATGAACACTGAAGCTTTCTTT,CASSLDRMNTEAFF
TRBJ2-3,TRBD2,NA,TRBV4-2,TGTGCCAGCAGCCAAGTAGCGGGGTCGGGAGATACGCAGTATTTT,CASSQVAGSGDTQYF
TRBJ1-1,NA,NA,TRBV10-3,TGTGCCTCCAAAGTCGCAGGGGACACTGAAGCTTTCTTT,CASKVAGDTEAFF
TRBJ2-7,TRBD1,NA,TRBV7-9,TGTGCCAGCAGCACCGGACAGGGTTCATACGAGCAGTACTTC,CASSTGQGSYEQYF
TRBJ2-2,NA,NA,TRBV3-1/TRBV3-2,TGTGCCAGCAGCCAAGTACAGAGGAACACCGGGGAGCTGTTTTTT,CASSQVQRNTGELFF
TRBJ1-3,TRBD1,NA,TRBV27,TGTGCCAGCGCCCGGGACAGGGGGTCCGGAAACACCATATATTTT,CASARDRGSGNTIYF
TRBJ2-3,NA,NA,TRBV6-5,TGTGCCAGCAGTCACCGGGGAGATACGCAGTATTTT,CASSHRGDTQYF
TRBJ2-2,TRBD2,NA,TRBV5-1,TGCGCCAGCAGCTTGGTGGCTAGCGGGAGCGCCGGGGAGCTGTTTTTT,CASSLVASGSAGELFF
TRBJ2-1,TRBD2,once,TRBV27,TGTGCCAGCAGTTTATTGGCTAGCGGGAGTCTGAGCTCCTACAATGAGCAGTTCTTC,CASSLLASGSLSSYNEQFF
TRBJ2-2,TRBD2,NA,TRBV19,TGTGCCAGTGCTCTGACTAGCGGGGGGTACACCGGGGAGCTGTTTTTT,CASALTSGGYTGELFF
TRBJ2-7,TRBD1,NA,TRBV9,TGTGCCAGCAGCGCACAGGGGGGTAGGTACGAGCAGTACTTC,CASSAQGGRYEQYF
TRBJ2-1,TRBD2,NA,TRBV6-5,TGTGCCAGCAGTTACCCTAGCGGGGGAAGTCCTGAGCAGTTCTTC,CASSYPSGGSPEQFF
TRBJ2-5,TRBD2,NA,TRBV7-6,TGTGCCAGCAGCTTAATAGCGGGGGGAGGGGAGACCCAGTACTTC,CASSLIAGGGETQYF
TRBJ2-7,NA,NA,TRBV29-1,TGCAGCGTTCGGGAAAGGTACGAGCAGTACTTC,CSVRERYEQYF
TRBJ1-4,TRBD1,NA,TRBV7-6,TGTGCCAGCAGCCTCGACAGGGTGACAACTAATGAAAAACTGTTTTTT,CASSLDRVTTNEKLFF
TRBJ1-5,NA,NA,TRBV24-1,TGTGCCACCAGTGATACCGCGGAGCCCTCAGGGACCCAGCATTTT,CATSDTAEPSGTQHF
TRBJ2-1,TRBD1,NA,TRBV2,TGTGCCAGCCAGGGGGCTAGCTCCTACAATGAGCAGTTCTTC,CASQGASSYNEQFF
TRBJ2-7,NA,NA,TRBV5-6,TGTGCCAGCAGCTTAACAGGTCCCTACGAGCAGTACTTC,CASSLTGPYEQYF
TRBJ1-5,TRBD1,NA,TRBV27,TGTGCCAGCAGTTTGGGGACAGGGAGTCAGCCCCAGCATTTT,CASSLGTGSQPQHF
TRBJ2-2,NA,NA,TRBV27,TGTGCCAGCAGCCAAAAGGGACACCCGAACACCGGGGAGCTGTTTTTT,CASSQKGHPNTGELFF
TRBJ1-5,NA,NA,TRBV13,TGTGCCAGCAGCTTGGGGGGTGGCAATCAGCCCCAGCATTTT,CASSLGGGNQPQHF